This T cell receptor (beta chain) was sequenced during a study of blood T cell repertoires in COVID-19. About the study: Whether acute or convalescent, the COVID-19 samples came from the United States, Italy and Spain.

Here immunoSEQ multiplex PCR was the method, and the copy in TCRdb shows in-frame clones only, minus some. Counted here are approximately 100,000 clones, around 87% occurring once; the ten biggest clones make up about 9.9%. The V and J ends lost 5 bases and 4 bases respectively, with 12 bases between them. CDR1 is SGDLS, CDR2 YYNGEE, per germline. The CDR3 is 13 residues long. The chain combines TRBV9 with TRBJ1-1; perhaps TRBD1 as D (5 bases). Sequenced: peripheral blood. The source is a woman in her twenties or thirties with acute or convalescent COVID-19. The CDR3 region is CASSQGGGTEAFF. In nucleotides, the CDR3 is TGTGCCAGCAGTCAGGGCGGCGGCACTGAAGCTTTCTTT.